These 18 T cell receptor beta chains originate from one sample sequenced in a study of T cell responses to AZD1222 COVID-19 vaccine. Assay used: immunoSEQ multiplex PCR; TCRdb lists only in-frame clones, some missing. The data show 110,000 or so clones, 82% seen once. The source material was peripheral blood, sampled on day 0 of AZD1222 vaccination. The receptor source for this set is an adult in good health.

The chain uses TRBV20-1 and TRBJ1-2; TRBD1 is a possible D gene (6 bases). The V gene's germline CDR1 is DFQATT and CDR2 SNEGSKA (reference sequence). Deletions cut 3 bases from V and 7 bases from J, with 12 bases between. The CDR3 sequence is 12 residues long. The CDR3 protein is CSASQGLRGYTF. CDR3 DNA sequence: TGCAGTGCTAGTCAGGGGCTGCGTGGCTACACCTTC.

The CDR3 spells CASSLARSDLPSGYTF. CDR3 DNA: TGTGCCAGCAGCTTAGCGCGGTCCGATCTGCCCTCTGGCTACACCTTC. This sequence joins TRBV7-2 and TRBJ1-2; D remains unclear. The CDR3 covers 16 residues. V was clipped by 0 bases and J by 7 bases, with 18 bases between them. Germline assignment: CDR1 SGHTA and CDR2 FQGNSA.

The chain has TRBV2 and TRBJ2-5, with TRBD1 as a possible D gene (5 bases). CDR3 length: 12 residues. The ends were cut back, 7 bases at V and 7 bases at J, with 13 bases in the middle. Germline V CDR1 and CDR2: SNHLY, FYNNEI. For the CDR3, the DNA is TGTGCCAGCAAAAAAGGGGCAGGGACCCAGTACTTC. It encodes CASKKGAGTQYF.

The CDR3 protein is CASSFTGSIYGYTF. CDR3 nucleotide sequence: TGTGCCAGCAGCTTCACAGGTTCTATCTATGGCTACACCTTC. This chain links TRBV5-5 with TRBJ1-2, with D possibly matching TRBD1 (5 bases). From germline, CDR1 is SGHKS and CDR2 YYEKEE (reference sequence). With 2 bases removed from V and 4 bases from J, the gap between germline ends came to 12 bases. The CDR3 is made up of 14 amino acids. Together with reference TRBV5-5 and TRBJ1-2, the CDR3 gives the full variable domain: DAGVTQSPTHLIKTRGQQVTLRCSPISGHKSVSWYQQVLGQGPQFIFQYYEKEERGRGNFPDRFSARQFPNYSSELNVNALLLGDSALYLCASSFTGSIYGYTFGSGTRLTVV.

This chain links TRBV7-3 with TRBJ2-1, with 8 bases fitting TRBD1. From germline, CDR1 is SGHTA and CDR2 FQGTGA. CDR3 length equals 16 residues. V lost 2 bases and J lost 7; bases outside the gene matches: 10. CDR3 sequence: CASSLSTGGLRNEQFF. The CDR3 nucleotides are TGTGCCAGCAGCTTATCCACAGGGGGTCTCCGTAATGAGCAGTTCTTC.

The chain uses TRBV7-8 and TRBJ1-4; TRBD1 aligns across 8 bases. The CDR3 extends over 19 amino acids. Germline trimming cut 5 bases from V and 0 bases from J; bases unmatched to any gene: 14. The V gene's germline CDR1 is SGHVS and CDR2 FQNEAQ. In nucleotides, the CDR3 is TGTGCCAGCAGCCCGTCATCAGGACAGGGATTTGCAACTAATGAAAAACTGTTTTTT. Translated: CASSPSSGQGFATNEKLFF.

The chain employs TRBV24-1 and TRBJ2-4, with D perhaps TRBD2 (7 bases). The V end lost 5 bases, the J end lost 1 base, and 14 bases lay between the germline ends. The CDR3 runs 16 residues. Germline V lookup: CDR1 KGHDR, CDR2 SFDVKD. In DNA, the CDR3 is TGTGCCACCAGTGCTGATGGGGGGGCGGCCAAAAACATTCAGTACTTC. Translating gives CATSADGGAAKNIQYF.

The chain combines TRBV5-8 with TRBJ1-1; maybe TRBD1 (5 bases). Germline CDR1 and CDR2: SGHTS and YDEGEE. Deletions cut 0 bases from V and 5 bases from J, with 14 bases between. The CDR3 has 15 amino acids. The CDR3, as DNA: TGTGCCAGCAGCTTGGACAAGGGGCGGTTTACTGAAGCTTTCTTT. Translating gives CASSLDKGRFTEAFF. The variable domain in full, with the rest retrieved from reference TRBV5-8 and TRBJ1-1, is EAGVTQSPTHLIKTRGQQATLRCSPISGHTSVYWYQQALGLGLQFLLWYDEGEERNRGNFPPRFSGRQFPNYSSELNVNALELEDSALYLCASSLDKGRFTEAFFGQGTRLTVV.

The chain links TRBV14 to TRBJ2-5; the match to TRBD1 covers 10 bases. V shed 7 bases and J 4 bases; nucleotides not matched to a gene: 6. The germline V gene has CDR1 SGHDN and CDR2 FVKESK. The CDR3 has 14 amino acids. CDR3 nucleotides: TGTGCCAGCAACGCGGACAGGGGGATAGAGACCCAGTACTTC. Translated, it gives CASNADRGIETQYF.

The CDR3 protein is CASSEAFNYGYTF. Here the CDR3 DNA reads TGTGCCAGCAGTGAAGCTTTCAACTATGGCTACACCTTC. J is TRBJ1-2 and V is TRBV6-1, with no clear D. CDR1 is MNHNS and CDR2 is SASEGT in the germline V gene. The CDR3 consists of 13 residues. V shed 0 bases and J shed 2 bases, with 4 bases lying between them.

V usage is TRBV19 and J usage is TRBJ2-7; weak D call: TRBD1 (7 bases). This CDR3 region has 15 residues. The germline V gene encodes CDR1 LNHDA and CDR2 SQIVND (reference sequence). The V end lost 2 bases, the J end lost 2 bases, and 13 bases lay between the germline ends. CDR3 nucleotide sequence: TGTGCCAGTAGTATACAGGGGGGTCCTACCTACGAGCAGTACTTC. This gives the protein CASSIQGGPTYEQYF. Complete variable domain (other parts from reference TRBV19 and TRBJ2-7): DGGITQSPKYLFRKEGQNVTLSCEQNLNHDAMYWYRQDPGQGLRLIYYSQIVNDFQKGDIAEGYSVSREKKESFPLTVTSAQKNPTAFYLCASSIQGGPTYEQYFGPGTRLTVT.

The chain combines TRBV4-2 with TRBJ1-2; D ambiguous. Trimming shortened V by 1 base and J by 5 bases, and 11 bases separated the two germline ends. This CDR3 is 14 amino acids long. Germline assignment: CDR1 LGHNA and CDR2 YNFKEQ. The CDR3, as DNA: TGTGCCAGCAGCCAAGGAGGCCCGGGGTATGGCTACACCTTC. It yields the protein CASSQGGPGYGYTF.

The chain joins TRBV11-2 to TRBJ2-7; D is undetermined. CDR1 and CDR2 (germline): SGHAT, FQNNGV. The CDR3 is 13 amino acids. V gave up 0 bases and J gave up 3 bases, with 6 bases separating them. The CDR3 DNA sequence: TGTGCCAGCAGCTTAGATCCGGGCTACGAGCAGTACTTC. This translates into CASSLDPGYEQYF.

CDR3 DNA sequence: TGTGCCAGTAGTATGGGGGCAGCGACCTTCTCTGGAAACACCATATATTTT. This codes for CASSMGAATFSGNTIYF. The V gene is TRBV19, the J gene TRBJ1-3; D is perhaps TRBD1 (6 bases). Trimming pared 3 bases from V and 0 bases from J, leaving 15 bases between. Germline CDR1 LNHDA, CDR2 SQIVND (reference sequence). The CDR3 totals 17 residues.

The chain couples TRBV28 to TRBJ1-1; TRBD1 might be the D (5 bases). CDR3 length: 14 amino acids. CDR1 and CDR2 (germline): MDHEN, SYDVKM. Trimming pared 4 bases from V and 0 bases from J, leaving 9 bases between. The CDR3 protein is CASSSPGLNTEAFF. The CDR3 DNA reads as TGTGCCAGCAGTTCCCCGGGGCTGAACACTGAAGCTTTCTTT.

The chain uses TRBV5-1 and TRBJ2-5; 8 bases line up with TRBD1. V lost 4 bases and J lost 2; bases outside the gene matches: 7. There are 15 residues in the CDR3. Germline lookup yields CDR1 SGHRS and CDR2 YFSETQ. This chain's CDR3 is CASSRITGGQETQYF. In DNA form, the CDR3 reads TGCGCCAGCAGCAGAATCACAGGGGGGCAAGAGACCCAGTACTTC.

V and J are TRBV4-3 and TRBJ2-3; D perhaps matches TRBD2 (7 bases). Germline V gives CDR1 LGHNA, CDR2 YSLEER. The CDR3 sequence is 14 residues long. V lost 4 bases to trimming and J lost 6 bases, with 14 bases between them. The CDR3 is CASSPQTGGDTQYF. The CDR3 region has the DNA TGCGCCAGCAGCCCGCAAACGGGGGGCGATACGCAGTATTTT.

V and J are TRBV7-2 and TRBJ1-2; no clear D gene. With 2 bases removed from V and 2 bases from J, the gap between germline ends came to 9 bases. CDR3 length equals 14 residues. Germline V lookup: CDR1 SGHTA, CDR2 FQGNSA. The CDR3 DNA reads as TGTGCCAGCAGCTTAAGCCCAGGAAACTATGGCTACACCTTC. It yields the protein CASSLSPGNYGYTF.